This T cell receptor (beta chain) originates from a study of control samples from healthy donors and cancer patients (dated by TCRdb to 2018 to 2020). The CDR3 starts with the cysteine, ends with the phenylalanine, and has 15 residues. Solely the CDR3 DNA is kept, with 45 bases framed from the first base. From V the trimming removes 6 bases and from J it removes 0 bases, while the gene matches leave 2 bases of the junction unaccounted for. CDR1 and CDR2, per the germline V gene, are SNHLY and FYNNEI. On this clone itself: The clone's antigen remains unknown. The record has no base qualities; no much larger clone is one base away.

The protocol used for the library was the immunoSEQ multiplex PCR assay. Entries here come from immuneACCESS through TCRdb and include only in-frame sequences with V and J called. Some clones fail to appear in such tables; in the studies checked, an unresolved V gene covers under half of the shortfall, and the cause of the remainder is unknown. The sample table contains roughly 73,000 clones; only one count was recorded for 85% to 95% of them. The top ten clones comprise about 5% of the sample. The receptor was isolated from a woman aged 55-75 years in good health. The chain couples TRBV2 to TRBJ2-6; 7 nucleotides in the junction match TRBD1. The source material was blood. The nucleotide sequence is TGTGCCAGCAGCCGGGACAGCTCTGGGGCCAACGTCCTGACTTTC. Its protein product is CASSRDSSGANVLTF.